This T cell receptor (beta chain) is drawn from a study of blood T cell repertoires in COVID-19. Study-wide context: T cells, B-cell-depleted T cells, or PBMCs provided the cDNA or gDNA that served as material.

The germline V gene encodes CDR1 MGHRA and CDR2 YSYEKL. CDR3 length equals 15 residues. The ends were cut back, 1 base at V and 3 bases at J, with 12 bases in the middle. Per the study methods: Estimates of nucleated cell counts were drawn from the amplification of reference gene primers. Profiling relied on immunoSEQ multiplex PCR, and the TCRdb table lists in-frame clones only, not all of them. V, J and clone size derive from that table, while D and trimming were established from the DNA sequence. The table has about 150,000 clones, roughly three quarters seen once; the top ten hold around 4%. The receptor was isolated from a man aged 55-75 years with acute or convalescent COVID-19. The sequenced sample was peripheral blood. This chain connects TRBV4-1 to TRBJ1-2, with D uncertain. CDR3 sequence: CASSQGGNNDYGYTF. The CDR3, as DNA: TGCGCCAGCAGCCAAGGAGGGAACAATGACTATGGCTACACCTTC.